This entry describes one TCR beta chain. Its specificity is not known. Amplification used 60 Vbeta primers and 13 Jbeta primers. Assay: immunoSEQ multiplex PCR; the TCRdb copy retains only in-frame clones and omits some. The sample holds around 150,000 clones, more than 75% seen once. These data come from a study of cytomegalovirus exposure and HLA in healthy donors. For the study at large: Sequencing of about 179 million T cells in an earlier analysis found 95 million to 120 million unique TCR beta sequences.

Study-wide results and limits: Follow-up analysis seemed to connect common viral pathogens with several of the most significant clusters identified. 150 or so TCR beta chains were listed as cytomegalovirus-associated. There were some public TCRs occurring in many donors, but most TCR sequences were rare.

The ends lost 5 bases at V and 4 bases at J; junction bases unmatched: 12. The CDR3 runs to 17 residues. Germline V CDR1 and CDR2: MDHEN, SYDVKM. The sequence was collected from a man aged 40-49 years in good health and CMV-seronegative. Sequencing was done on a sample of PBMCs. The chain uses TRBV28 and TRBJ1-4, with 8 bases lining up with TRBD1. In nucleotides, the CDR3 is TGTGCCAGCAGTGACGATCGACAGGGGAAGTATAATGAAAAACTGTTTTTT. Protein: CASSDDRQGKYNEKLFF.